The 8 T cell receptor beta chains below were found in one sample sequenced in a study of radiotherapy plus CTLA-4 blockade in lung cancer. Here immunoSEQ multiplex PCR was the method, and the copy in TCRdb shows in-frame clones only, minus some. The sample lists about 110,000 clones; 81% were seen once. Sequencing used peripheral blood, obtained from a patient treated with radiotherapy plus ipilimumab. The source of these receptors is a human donor with non-small cell lung cancer that progressed on radiotherapy plus ipilimumab. Some clones in this sample may be carry-over from other donors' samples.

The CDR3 loop is CASSPDSVYGYTF. CDR3 DNA: TGTGCCAGCAGTCCGGACAGCGTTTATGGCTACACCTTC. This sequence joins TRBV27 and TRBJ1-2; tentative D call: TRBD1 (6 bases). V lost 5 bases to trimming and J lost 5 bases, with 12 bases between them. Germline V lookup: CDR1 MNHEY, CDR2 SMNVEV (reference sequence). The CDR3 spans 13 residues.

The V gene is TRBV11-2, the J gene TRBJ2-7; D call uncertain. Trimming removed 1 base at V and 2 bases at J, with 6 bases between. Per germline, CDR1 SGHAT and CDR2 FQNNGV. The CDR3 runs to 13 residues. The CDR3 sequence: CASSLGAAYEQYF. CDR3 nucleotides: TGTGCCAGCAGCTTAGGGGCGGCCTACGAGCAGTACTTC.

The V gene is TRBV5-1, the J gene TRBJ2-3; D perhaps matches TRBD1 (5 bases). The CDR3 spans 15 residues. The V end was cut by 4 bases, the J end by 2 bases, with 14 bases between. Germline V gene sequence: CDR1 SGHRS, CDR2 YFSETQ. The CDR3 sequence is CASSGNRQITDTQYF. CDR3 sequence (DNA): TGCGCCAGCAGCGGTAACAGACAGATCACAGATACGCAGTATTTT.

The J gene is TRBJ2-1, the V gene TRBV7-3; D is unclear. The CDR3 loop spans 15 amino acids. CDR1 is SGHTA, CDR2 FQGTGA, per germline. The ends were cut back, 3 bases at V and 0 bases at J, with 9 bases in the middle. The chain's CDR3 is CASSFSSSSYNEQFF. The CDR3 region has the DNA TGTGCCAGCAGCTTTTCATCGAGCTCCTACAATGAGCAGTTCTTC.

The J gene is TRBJ1-2, the V gene TRBV11-3; D is undetermined. CDR3 size: 13 residues. The germline gives CDR1 SGHNT, CDR2 YENEEA. The germline V and J ends were trimmed by 5 bases and 1 base, with 8 bases remaining between them. CDR3 in amino acids: CASSESGNYGYTF. The CDR3 bases are TGTGCCAGCAGCGAGAGTGGTAACTATGGCTACACCTTC.

The rearrangement links TRBV13 to TRBJ1-1; D remains unclear. Trimming shortened V by 3 bases and J by 4 bases, and 6 bases separated the two germline ends. Germline CDR1 PRHDT, CDR2 FYEKMQ (reference sequence). This CDR3 contains 12 residues. CDR3 DNA sequence: TGTGCCAGCAGCTTTGGGATCACTGAAGCTTTCTTT. This codes for CASSFGITEAFF.

The rearrangement joins TRBV5-8 to TRBJ2-5, with 7 bases matching TRBD1. V was pared by 0 bases and J by 2 bases, with 7 bases of the junction left unmatched. Per the germline V gene, CDR1 is SGHTS and CDR2 is YDEGEE. The CDR3 extends over 16 amino acids. The CDR3 sequence is CASSLEQGYLQETQYF. The CDR3 nucleotides are TGTGCCAGCAGCTTGGAACAGGGGTACTTACAAGAGACCCAGTACTTC.

This rearrangement joins TRBV5-6 to TRBJ1-6; D perhaps matches TRBD1 (5 bases). The V end was cut by 4 bases, the J end by 9 bases, with 14 bases between. Per germline, CDR1 SGHDT and CDR2 YYEEEE. CDR3 length: 14 amino acids. Here the CDR3 DNA reads TGTGCCAGCAGCCTAGACAGATTTGCTTCACCCCTCCACTTT. This sequence encodes CASSLDRFASPLHF.